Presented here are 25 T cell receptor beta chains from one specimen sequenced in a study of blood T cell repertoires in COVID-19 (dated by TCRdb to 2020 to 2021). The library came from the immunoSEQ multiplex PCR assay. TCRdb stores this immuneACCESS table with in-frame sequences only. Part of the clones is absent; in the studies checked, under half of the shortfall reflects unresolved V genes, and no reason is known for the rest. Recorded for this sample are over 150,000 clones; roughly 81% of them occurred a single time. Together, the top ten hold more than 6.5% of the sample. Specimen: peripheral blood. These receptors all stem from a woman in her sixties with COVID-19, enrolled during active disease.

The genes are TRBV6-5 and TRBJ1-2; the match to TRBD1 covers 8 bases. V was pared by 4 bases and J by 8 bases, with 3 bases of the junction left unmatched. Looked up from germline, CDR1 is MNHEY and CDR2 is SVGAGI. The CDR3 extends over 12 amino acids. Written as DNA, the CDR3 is TGTGCCAGCAGTTGGCCAGGGGGCGGCTACACCTTC. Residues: CASSWPGGGYTF.

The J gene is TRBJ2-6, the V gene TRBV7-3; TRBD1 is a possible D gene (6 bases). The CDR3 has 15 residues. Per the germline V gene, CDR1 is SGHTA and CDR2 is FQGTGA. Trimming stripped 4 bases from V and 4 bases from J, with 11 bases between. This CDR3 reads CASSSEGVGANVLTF. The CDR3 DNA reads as TGTGCCAGCAGCTCCGAGGGGGTAGGGGCCAACGTCCTGACTTTC.

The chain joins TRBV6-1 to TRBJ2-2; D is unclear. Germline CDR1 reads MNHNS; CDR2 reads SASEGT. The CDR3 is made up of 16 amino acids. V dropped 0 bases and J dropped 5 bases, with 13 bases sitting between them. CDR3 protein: CASSEASGPRTGELFF. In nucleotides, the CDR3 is TGTGCCAGCAGTGAAGCCAGTGGTCCCAGAACCGGGGAGCTGTTTTTT.

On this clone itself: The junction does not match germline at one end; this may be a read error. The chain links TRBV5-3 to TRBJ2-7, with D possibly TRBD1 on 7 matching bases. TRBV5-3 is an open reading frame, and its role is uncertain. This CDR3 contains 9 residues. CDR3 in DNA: TGTGCCAGAAGCCAGGGGGAGGACTTC. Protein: CARSQGEDF.

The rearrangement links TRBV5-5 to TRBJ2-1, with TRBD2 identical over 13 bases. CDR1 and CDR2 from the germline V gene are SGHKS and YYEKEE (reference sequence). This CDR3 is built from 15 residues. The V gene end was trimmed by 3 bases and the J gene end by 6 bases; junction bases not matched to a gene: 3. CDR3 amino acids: CASSSGLAGLNEQFF. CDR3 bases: TGTGCCAGCAGCTCGGGACTAGCGGGACTCAATGAGCAGTTCTTC.

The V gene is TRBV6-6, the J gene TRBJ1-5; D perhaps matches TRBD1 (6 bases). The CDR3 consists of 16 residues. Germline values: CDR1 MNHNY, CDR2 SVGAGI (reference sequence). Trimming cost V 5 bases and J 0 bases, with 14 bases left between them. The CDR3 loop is CASSPRQELSNQPQHF. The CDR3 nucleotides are TGTGCCAGCAGTCCCCGACAGGAGCTTAGCAATCAGCCCCAGCATTTT.

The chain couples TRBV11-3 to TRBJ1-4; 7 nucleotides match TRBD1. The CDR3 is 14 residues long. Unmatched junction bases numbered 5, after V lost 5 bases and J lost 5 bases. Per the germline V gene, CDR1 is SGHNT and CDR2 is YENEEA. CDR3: CASSPGGPNEKLFF. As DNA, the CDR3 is TGTGCCAGCAGCCCAGGGGGACCGAATGAAAAACTGTTTTTT. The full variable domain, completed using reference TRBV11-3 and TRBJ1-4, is EAGVVQSPRYKIIEKKQPVAFWCNPISGHNTLYWYLQNLGQGPELLIRYENEEAVDDSQLPKDRFSAERLKGVDSTLKIQPAELGDSAVYLCASSPGGPNEKLFFGSGTQLSVL.

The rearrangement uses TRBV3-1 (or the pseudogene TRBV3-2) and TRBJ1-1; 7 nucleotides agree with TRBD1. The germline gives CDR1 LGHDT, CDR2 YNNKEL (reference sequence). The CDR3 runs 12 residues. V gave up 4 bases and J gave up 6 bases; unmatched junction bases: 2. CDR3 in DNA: TGTGCCAGCAGCCTCAGGGGGGCTGAAGCTTTCTTT. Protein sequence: CASSLRGAEAFF.

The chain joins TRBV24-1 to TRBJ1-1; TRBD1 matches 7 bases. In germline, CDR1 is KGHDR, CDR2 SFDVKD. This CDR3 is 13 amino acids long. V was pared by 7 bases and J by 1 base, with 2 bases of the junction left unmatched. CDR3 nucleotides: TGTGCCACCAGACAGGGGCGGAACACTGAAGCTTTCTTT. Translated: CATRQGRNTEAFF.

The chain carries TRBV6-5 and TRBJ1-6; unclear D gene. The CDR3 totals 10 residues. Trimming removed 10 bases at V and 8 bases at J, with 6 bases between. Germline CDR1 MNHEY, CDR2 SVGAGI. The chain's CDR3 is CAIGDSPLHF. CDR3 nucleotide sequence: TGTGCCATCGGGGATTCACCCCTCCACTTT.

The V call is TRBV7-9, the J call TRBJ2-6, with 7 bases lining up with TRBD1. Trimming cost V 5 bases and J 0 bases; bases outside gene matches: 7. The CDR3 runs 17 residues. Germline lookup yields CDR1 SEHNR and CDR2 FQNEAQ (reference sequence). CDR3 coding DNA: TGTGCCAGCAGCCGTTGGACAGGCAGCTCTGGGGCCAACGTCCTGACTTTC. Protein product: CASSRWTGSSGANVLTF.

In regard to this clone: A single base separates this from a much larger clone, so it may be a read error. CDR3 amino acids: CASSLDRSGNTIYF. DNA of the CDR3: TGTGCCAGCAGCTTGGACAGGTCTGGAAACACCATATATTTT. The chain links TRBV5-6 to TRBJ1-3, with a weak D call TRBD1 (5 bases). CDR3 length equals 14 residues. Germline CDR1 SGHDT, CDR2 YYEEEE. Trimming shortened V by 0 bases and J by 1 base, and 5 bases separated the two germline ends.

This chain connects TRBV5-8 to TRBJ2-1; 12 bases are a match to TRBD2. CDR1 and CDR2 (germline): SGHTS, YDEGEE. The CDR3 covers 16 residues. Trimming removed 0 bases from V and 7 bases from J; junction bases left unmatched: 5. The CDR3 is CASSLGLAGATNEQFF. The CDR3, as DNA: TGTGCCAGCAGCTTGGGACTAGCGGGAGCCACGAATGAGCAGTTCTTC.

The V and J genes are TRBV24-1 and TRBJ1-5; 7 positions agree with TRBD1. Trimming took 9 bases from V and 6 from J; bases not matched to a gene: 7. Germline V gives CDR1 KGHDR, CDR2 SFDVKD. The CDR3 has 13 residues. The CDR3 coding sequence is TGTGCCACCGCCGAGGGGGCAGGTCAGCCCCAGCATTTT. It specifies CATAEGAGQPQHF.

The CDR3 bases are TGCGCCAGCAGCCCCGGGACAGGGGTGTACGAGCAGTACTTC. It is translated as CASSPGTGVYEQYF. This rearrangement joins TRBV5-1 to TRBJ2-7; 10 bases fit TRBD1. Germline CDR1 SGHRS, CDR2 YFSETQ. CDR3 size: 14 residues. V gave up 4 bases and J gave up 4 bases; unmatched junction bases: 5.

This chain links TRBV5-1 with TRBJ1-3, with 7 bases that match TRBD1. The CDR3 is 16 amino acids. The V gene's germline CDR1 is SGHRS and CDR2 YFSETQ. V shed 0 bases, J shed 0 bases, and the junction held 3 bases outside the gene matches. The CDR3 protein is CASSLAAGGSGNTIYF. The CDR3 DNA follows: TGCGCCAGCAGCTTGGCCGCAGGGGGCTCTGGAAACACCATATATTTT.

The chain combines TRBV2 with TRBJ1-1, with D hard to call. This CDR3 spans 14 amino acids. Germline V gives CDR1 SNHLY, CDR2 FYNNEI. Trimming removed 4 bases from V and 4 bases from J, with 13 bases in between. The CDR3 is CASSANPGSTEAFF. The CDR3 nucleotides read TGTGCCAGCAGTGCAAACCCGGGATCCACTGAAGCTTTCTTT.

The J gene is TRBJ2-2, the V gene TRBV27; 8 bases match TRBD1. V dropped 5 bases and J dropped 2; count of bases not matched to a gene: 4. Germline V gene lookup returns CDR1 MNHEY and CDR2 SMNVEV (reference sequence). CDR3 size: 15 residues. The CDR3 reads CASSPDRVNTGELFF. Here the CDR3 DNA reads TGTGCCAGCAGTCCGGACAGGGTTAACACCGGGGAGCTGTTTTTT.

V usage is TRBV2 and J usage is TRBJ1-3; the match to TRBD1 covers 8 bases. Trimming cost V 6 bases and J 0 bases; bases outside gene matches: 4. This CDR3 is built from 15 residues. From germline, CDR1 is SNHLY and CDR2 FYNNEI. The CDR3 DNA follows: TGTGCCAGCAGGACCGGGACAGGCTCTGGAAACACCATATATTTT. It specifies CASRTGTGSGNTIYF.

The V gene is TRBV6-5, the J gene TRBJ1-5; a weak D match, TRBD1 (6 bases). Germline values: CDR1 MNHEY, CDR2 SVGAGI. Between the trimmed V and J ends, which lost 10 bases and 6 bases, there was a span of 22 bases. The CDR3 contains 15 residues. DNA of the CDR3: TGTGCCACTAGGGGGTTAGGGGGGGAGGTTCAGCCCCAGCATTTT. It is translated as CATRGLGGEVQPQHF.

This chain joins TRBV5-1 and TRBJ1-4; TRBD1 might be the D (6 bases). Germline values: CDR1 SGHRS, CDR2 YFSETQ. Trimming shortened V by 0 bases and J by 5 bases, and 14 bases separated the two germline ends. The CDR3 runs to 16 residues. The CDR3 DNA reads TGCGCCAGCAGCTTGGTTGGGGGCCAGAGGAATGAAAAACTGTTTTTT. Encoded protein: CASSLVGGQRNEKLFF.

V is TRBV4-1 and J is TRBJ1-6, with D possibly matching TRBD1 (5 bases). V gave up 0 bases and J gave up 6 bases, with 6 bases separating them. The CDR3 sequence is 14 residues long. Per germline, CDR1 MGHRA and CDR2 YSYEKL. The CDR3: CASSQEGPNSPLHF. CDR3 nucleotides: TGCGCCAGCAGCCAAGAGGGGCCTAATTCACCCCTCCACTTT.

The CDR3: CASSATFDTEAFF. CDR3 bases: TGTGCCAGCAGCGCCACTTTCGACACTGAAGCTTTCTTT. The rearrangement links TRBV9 to TRBJ1-1; unclear D gene. From germline, CDR1 is SGDLS and CDR2 YYNGEE. This CDR3 is 13 amino acids long. The V end lost 3 bases, the J end lost 3 bases, and 9 bases lay between the germline ends.

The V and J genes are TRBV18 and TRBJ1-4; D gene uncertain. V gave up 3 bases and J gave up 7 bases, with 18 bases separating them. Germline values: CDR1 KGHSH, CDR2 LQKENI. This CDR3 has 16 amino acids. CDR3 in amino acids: CASSPSGRVAGEKLFF. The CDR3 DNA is TGTGCCAGCTCACCTTCAGGCCGCGTTGCCGGTGAAAAACTGTTTTTT.

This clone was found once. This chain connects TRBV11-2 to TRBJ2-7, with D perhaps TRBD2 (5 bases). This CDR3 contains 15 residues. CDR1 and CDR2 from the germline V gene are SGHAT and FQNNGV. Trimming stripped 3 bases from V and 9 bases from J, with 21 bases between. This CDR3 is CASSLLRTLDSVQYF. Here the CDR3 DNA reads TGTGCCAGCAGCTTGTTACGCACACTAGACTCGGTGCAGTACTTC.